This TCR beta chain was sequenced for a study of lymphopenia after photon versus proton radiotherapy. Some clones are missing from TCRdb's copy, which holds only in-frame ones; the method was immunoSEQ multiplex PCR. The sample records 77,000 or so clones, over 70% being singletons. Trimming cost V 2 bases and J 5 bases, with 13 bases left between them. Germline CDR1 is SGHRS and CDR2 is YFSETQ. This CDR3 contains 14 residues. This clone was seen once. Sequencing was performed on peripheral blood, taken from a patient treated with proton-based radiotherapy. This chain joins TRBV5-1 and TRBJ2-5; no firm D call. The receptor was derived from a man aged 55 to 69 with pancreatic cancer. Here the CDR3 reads CASSFTRPGETQYF. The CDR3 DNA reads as TGCGCCAGCAGCTTTACTCGACCCGGGGAGACCCAGTACTTC.